This is a list of T cell receptor beta chains from one sample in a study of T cell clones after liver transplantation. Repertoires were generated with immunoSEQ multiplex PCR, while TCRdb's copy carries only in-frame clones and drops some. This table holds 50,000 to 70,000 clones, around three quarters found once. The sequencing here drew on CD4+ T cells from blood, taken at the roughly 15-month timepoint. The receptors were sampled from a human patient who received a liver transplant. Part of the T cells may come from the graft donor. The CDR3 runs from the conserved cysteine through the conserved F or W. Fields, in order: D gene, V gene, J gene, clone size, CDR3 DNA, CDR3 protein. D genes are given only for firm matches. Expanded clones are given a class, and other clones once, few, many or no size at all.

d_gene: .
v_gene: TRBV30
j_gene: TRBJ2-3
abundance: .
CDR3nt: TGTGCCTGGAGGTACGACGGGAGCACAGATACGCAGTATTTT
CDR3aa: CAWRYDGSTDTQYF

d_gene: TRBD2
v_gene: TRBV5-1
j_gene: TRBJ2-1
abundance: .
CDR3nt: TGCGCCAGCAGCCCCAACCCGCTAGCGGGAGGCTATGAGCAGTTCTTC
CDR3aa: CASSPNPLAGGYEQFF

d_gene: .
v_gene: TRBV7-9
j_gene: TRBJ2-5
abundance: .
CDR3nt: TGTGCCAGCAGCTTAGTCAGGGACCAAGAGACCCAGTACTTC
CDR3aa: CASSLVRDQETQYF

d_gene: .
v_gene: TRBV19
j_gene: TRBJ1-1
abundance: .
CDR3nt: TGTGCCAGCACCCCCGGGCCCCCGGTCGGCGCTGAAGCTTTCTTT
CDR3aa: CASTPGPPVGAEAFF

d_gene: TRBD1
v_gene: TRBV25-1
j_gene: TRBJ2-2
abundance: .
CDR3nt: TGTGCCAGCAGTGAACCAGGACAGGACACCGGGGAGCTGTTTTTT
CDR3aa: CASSEPGQDTGELFF

d_gene: .
v_gene: TRBV6-5
j_gene: TRBJ1-4
abundance: few
CDR3nt: TGTGCCAGCACCTCGAGAGGGGGGGAAAAACTGTTTTTT
CDR3aa: CASTSRGGEKLFF

d_gene: TRBD1
v_gene: TRBV5-1
j_gene: TRBJ2-5
abundance: once
CDR3nt: TGCGCCAGCAGCTTGGGGACAGGGGGAGAGACCCAGTACTTC
CDR3aa: CASSLGTGGETQYF

d_gene: TRBD2
v_gene: TRBV5-1
j_gene: TRBJ2-1
abundance: .
CDR3nt: TGCGCCAGCAGCTTTCGGCTAGCGGGAGAACGTGAGCAGTTCTTC
CDR3aa: CASSFRLAGEREQFF

d_gene: TRBD1
v_gene: TRBV5-5
j_gene: TRBJ2-5
abundance: .
CDR3nt: TGTGCCAGCAGCCCTCAAACAGGGGGTCGGGAGACCCAGTACTTC
CDR3aa: CASSPQTGGRETQYF

d_gene: .
v_gene: TRBV6-1
j_gene: TRBJ2-5
abundance: few
CDR3nt: TGTGCCAGCAGATATAGGGTGGGAGAGACCCAGTACTTC
CDR3aa: CASRYRVGETQYF

d_gene: .
v_gene: TRBV19
j_gene: TRBJ1-5
abundance: .
CDR3nt: TGTGCCAGTAGCGGACAAGGGGCCTTGGGCAATCAGCCCCAGCATTTT
CDR3aa: CASSGQGALGNQPQHF

d_gene: .
v_gene: TRBV9
j_gene: TRBJ2-6
abundance: once
CDR3nt: TGTGCCAGCAGCAAAGGGGGTGGTTCGGCTGGGGCCAACGTCCTGACTTTC
CDR3aa: CASSKGGGSAGANVLTF

d_gene: TRBD1
v_gene: TRBV18
j_gene: TRBJ1-3
abundance: .
CDR3nt: TGTGCCAGCTCACCGGGACAGGGGTTCTCTGGAAACACCATATATTTT
CDR3aa: CASSPGQGFSGNTIYF

d_gene: .
v_gene: TRBV28
j_gene: TRBJ2-5
abundance: .
CDR3nt: TGTGCCAGCCAAACCCGGGACTCGACTTCCCAGTACTTC
CDR3aa: CASQTRDSTSQYF

d_gene: TRBD1
v_gene: TRBV6-1
j_gene: TRBJ1-2
abundance: .
CDR3nt: TGTGCCAGCAGTAAAAAGACAGGGGGCATGGGCTACACCTTC
CDR3aa: CASSKKTGGMGYTF

d_gene: .
v_gene: TRBV6-1
j_gene: TRBJ1-6
abundance: .
CDR3nt: TGTGCCAGCAGTGAAGCCCCCCAGAGTTCACCCCTCCACTTT
CDR3aa: CASSEAPQSSPLHF

d_gene: .
v_gene: TRBV5-1
j_gene: TRBJ1-4
abundance: .
CDR3nt: TGCGCCAGCAGCTTGGGTTCGGGTTTGGGAAAACTGTTTTTT
CDR3aa: CASSLGSGLGKLFF

d_gene: .
v_gene: TRBV7-2
j_gene: TRBJ2-7
abundance: .
CDR3nt: TGTGCCAGCAGCCGACCCCGGGAGACCTACGAGCAGTACTTC
CDR3aa: CASSRPRETYEQYF

d_gene: TRBD2
v_gene: TRBV6-5
j_gene: TRBJ2-1
abundance: .
CDR3nt: TGTGCCAGCAGTTACGGGGACTACCGACGGGAGCAGTTCTTC
CDR3aa: CASSYGDYRREQFF

d_gene: .
v_gene: TRBV7-9
j_gene: TRBJ2-2
abundance: once
CDR3nt: TGTGCCAGCAGCTTGTTGTTCGACAGCAACACCGGGGAGCTGTTTTTT
CDR3aa: CASSLLFDSNTGELFF

d_gene: TRBD1
v_gene: TRBV5-6
j_gene: TRBJ1-1
abundance: .
CDR3nt: TGTGCCAGCAGCCTGGGACAGTTTGAAGCTTTCTTT
CDR3aa: CASSLGQFEAFF

d_gene: TRBD2
v_gene: TRBV7-6
j_gene: TRBJ2-5
abundance: .
CDR3nt: TGTGCCAGCAGCTTAGTTTCGCTGGGGAGTCCGAGGACTAGCTTTCGAGAGACCCAGTACTTC
CDR3aa: CASSLVSLGSPRTSFRETQYF

d_gene: TRBD2
v_gene: TRBV5-4
j_gene: TRBJ2-7
abundance: .
CDR3nt: TGTGCCAGCAGCGTGGGACTAGCGGGAGCTTACGAGCAGTACTTC
CDR3aa: CASSVGLAGAYEQYF